Sequencing of this T cell receptor beta chain was carried out in a study of beta chain features in type 1 diabetes. Study-wide findings and caveats: Sequencing from cDNA could over-represent high-TCR-expressing cells.

Expressed TCRB transcripts were sequenced because the entire RNA isolate underwent reverse transcription. Profiling relied on immunoSEQ multiplex PCR, and the TCRdb table lists in-frame clones only, not all of them. The data show 130,000 to 150,000 clones, 6.9% seen once. As to this clone: Its antigen is currently unknown.

The CDR3 is 17 residues long. In germline, CDR1 is MNHEY, CDR2 SMNVEV (reference sequence). The ends lost 10 bases at V and 7 bases at J; junction bases unmatched: 21. Material for sequencing was central memory CD4+ T cells from blood. The rearrangement joins TRBV27 to TRBJ2-2; 7 nucleotides agree with TRBD1. The receptor was isolated from a woman aged 30 to 39 in good health. The CDR3 DNA sequence: TGTGCCATCAATCAGCCCACAACAGGGGCGCCAGGCGGGGAGCTGTTTTTT. Encoded protein: CAINQPTTGAPGGELFF.